What follows describes a single T cell receptor beta chain. This CDR3 region has 15 residues. Looked up from germline, CDR1 is LNHDA and CDR2 is SQIVND (reference sequence). Between the trimmed V and J ends, which lost 2 bases and 0 bases, there was a span of 10 bases. Profiled with immunoSEQ multiplex PCR; TCRdb holds only in-frame clones, not every one. The sample consists of 90,000 to 95,000 clones, 60% to 80% of them appearing once. This sample is drawn from a study of cytotoxic CD8 clonotypes in ibrutinib-treated CLL. Turning to the study itself: Roughly 24 partial and 2 complete responses; at median 68 months, around 14 remitted, about twelve progressed.

Source: PBMCs, taken after 24 months of ibrutinib treatment. The sequence derives from a human donor with chronic lymphocytic leukemia. The rearrangement joins TRBV19 to TRBJ2-5; D might be TRBD1 (5 bases). CDR3 sequence (DNA): TGTGCCAGTAGTATACAGGGCCCATACCAAGAGACCCAGTACTTC. This sequence encodes CASSIQGPYQETQYF.